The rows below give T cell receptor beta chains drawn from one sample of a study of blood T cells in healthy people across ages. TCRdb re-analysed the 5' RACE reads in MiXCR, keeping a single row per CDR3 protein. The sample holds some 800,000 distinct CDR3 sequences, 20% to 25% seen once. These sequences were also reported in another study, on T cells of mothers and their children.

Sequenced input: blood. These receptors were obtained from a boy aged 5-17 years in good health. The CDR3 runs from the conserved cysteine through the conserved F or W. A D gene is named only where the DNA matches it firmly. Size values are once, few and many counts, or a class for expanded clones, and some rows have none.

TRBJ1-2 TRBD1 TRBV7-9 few CASSLAGTALPYGYTF TGTGCCAGCAGCTTAGCCGGGACAGCGCTACCGTATGGCTACACCTTC
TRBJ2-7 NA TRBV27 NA CASSFTGASSYEQYF TGTGCCAGCAGTTTTACGGGGGCGAGCTCCTACGAGCAGTACTTC
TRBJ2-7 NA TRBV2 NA CASSDGPYYEQYF TGTGCCAGCAGTGATGGCCCCTACTACGAGCAGTACTTC
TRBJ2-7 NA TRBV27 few CASGYIYEQYF TGTGCCAGCGGCTACATTTACGAGCAGTACTTC
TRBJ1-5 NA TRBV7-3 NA CASGLYFGQPQHF TGTGCCAGCGGCTTATATTTCGGGCAGCCCCAGCATTTT
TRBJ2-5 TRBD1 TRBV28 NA CASQTGTETQYF TGTGCCAGTCAGACAGGGACAGAGACCCAGTACTTC
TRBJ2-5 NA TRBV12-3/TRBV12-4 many CASSRVEETQYF TGTGCCAGCAGTAGAGTGGAGGAGACCCAGTACTTC
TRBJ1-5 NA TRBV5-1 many CASSLGGQGSNQPQHF TGCGCCAGCAGCTTGGGTGGCCAGGGTAGTAATCAGCCCCAGCATTTT
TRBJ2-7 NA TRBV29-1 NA CSVEVGNAYEQYF TGCAGCGTTGAAGTCGGCAACGCCTACGAGCAGTACTTC
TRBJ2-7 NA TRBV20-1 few CSARNRLSYEQYF TGCAGTGCTAGAAACAGGCTCTCCTACGAGCAGTACTTC
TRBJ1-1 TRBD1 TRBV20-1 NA CSAGTGYTTEAFF TGCAGTGCTGGGACAGGCTACACTACTGAAGCTTTCTTT
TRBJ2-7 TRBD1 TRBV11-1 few CANSLPYPGTASKEQYF TGTGCCAACAGCTTACCATACCCCGGGACAGCATCGAAGGAGCAGTACTTC
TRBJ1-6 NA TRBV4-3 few CASSQDVSGLDNSPLHF TGCGCCAGCAGCCAAGATGTGTCAGGGTTAGATAATTCACCCCTCCACTTT
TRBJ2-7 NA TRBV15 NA CAASTQVSYEQYF TGTGCCGCCTCCACACAGGTCTCCTACGAGCAGTACTTC
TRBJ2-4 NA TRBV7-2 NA CASSPNPDRPKNIQYF TGTGCCAGCAGCCCTAACCCGGACAGACCTAAAAACATTCAGTACTTC
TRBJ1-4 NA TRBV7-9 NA CASTGSNEKLFF TGTGCCAGCACAGGTAGTAATGAAAAACTGTTTTTT
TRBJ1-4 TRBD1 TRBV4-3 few CASSQDGQGAGEKLFF TGCGCCAGCAGCCAAGATGGGCAGGGGGCAGGAGAAAAACTGTTTTTT
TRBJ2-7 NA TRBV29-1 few CSVEVEGHSYEQYF TGCAGCGTTGAAGTGGAGGGACACTCCTACGAGCAGTACTTC
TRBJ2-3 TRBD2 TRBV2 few CASSEARETSGPTGDTQYF TGTGCCAGCAGTGAAGCGCGAGAGACTAGCGGTCCAACAGGGGATACGCAGTATTTT
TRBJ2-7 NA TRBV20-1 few CSASRARSSYEQYF TGCAGTGCTAGTAGGGCCCGCAGCTCCTACGAGCAGTACTTC
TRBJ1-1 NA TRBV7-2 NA CASSLAMDRDPEAFF TGTGCCAGCAGCTTAGCGATGGACAGAGACCCCGAAGCTTTCTTT
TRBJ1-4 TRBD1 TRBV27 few CASAKTGGEEKLFF TGTGCCAGCGCTAAGACAGGGGGCGAGGAAAAACTGTTTTTT
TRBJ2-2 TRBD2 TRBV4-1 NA CASSQESLAGGELFF TGCGCCAGCAGCCAAGAGTCGCTAGCGGGCGGGGAGCTGTTTTTT
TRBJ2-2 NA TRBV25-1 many CASSESVETGELFF TGTGCCAGCAGTGAATCTGTGGAGACCGGGGAGCTGTTTTTT
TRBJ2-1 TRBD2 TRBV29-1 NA CSVDDGGSSYNEQFF TGCAGCGTTGATGATGGCGGGAGCTCCTACAATGAGCAGTTCTTC
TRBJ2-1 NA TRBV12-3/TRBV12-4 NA CASSSPGLLYNEQIF TGTGCCAGCAGTTCCCCGGGACTTTTATACAATGAGCAGATCTTC
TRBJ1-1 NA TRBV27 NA CASSFEGSRLEAFF TGTGCCAGCAGTTTCGAGGGATCCAGGCTTGAAGCTTTCTTT
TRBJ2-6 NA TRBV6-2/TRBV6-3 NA CASSHPSSGANVLTF TGTGCCAGTTCGCACCCTAGCTCTGGGGCCAACGTCCTGACTTTC
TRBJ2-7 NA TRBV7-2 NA CASSLDWQGISEQYF TGTGCCAGCAGCTTAGATTGGCAGGGGATCTCCGAGCAGTACTTC
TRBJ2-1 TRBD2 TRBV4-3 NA CASSQDTSGGYNEQFF TGCGCCAGCAGCCAAGATACTAGCGGGGGATACAATGAGCAGTTCTTC
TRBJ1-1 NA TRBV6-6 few CASSSLPMNTEAFF TGTGCCAGCAGTTCCCTCCCCATGAACACTGAAGCTTTCTTT
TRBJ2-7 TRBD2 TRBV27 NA CASSSGGAQYEQYF TGTGCCAGCAGTAGCGGGGGGGCCCAGTACGAGCAGTACTTC
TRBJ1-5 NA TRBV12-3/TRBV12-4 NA CASSLAPGIQPQHF TGTGCCAGCAGTTTAGCCCCAGGTATTCAGCCCCAGCATTTT
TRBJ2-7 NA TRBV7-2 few CASSLGRGDEQYF TGTGCCAGCAGCTTAGGTCGCGGGGACGAGCAGTACTTC
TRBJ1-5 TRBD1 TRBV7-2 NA CASSYHGGQLNQPQHF TGTGCCAGCAGCTATCACGGGGGACAGCTCAATCAGCCCCAGCATTTT
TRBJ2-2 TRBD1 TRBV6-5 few CASSSWGTESNTGELFF TGTGCCAGCAGTTCTTGGGGGACAGAATCGAACACCGGGGAGCTGTTTTTT
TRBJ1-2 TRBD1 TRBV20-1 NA CSAAPGTGAGYGYTF TGCAGTGCTGCCCCTGGGACAGGGGCTGGCTATGGCTACACCTTC
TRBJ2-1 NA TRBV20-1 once CSARSLVRGTSYNEQFF TGCAGTGCTAGGAGTCTGGTCAGGGGCACTTCCTACAATGAGCAGTTCTTC
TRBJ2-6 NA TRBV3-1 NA CASSPTRAGANVLTF TGTGCCAGCAGCCCGACGCGAGCCGGGGCCAACGTCCTGACTTTC
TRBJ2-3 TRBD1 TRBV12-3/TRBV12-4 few CASSFSTGDNTQYF TGTGCCAGCAGTTTTTCGACAGGGGATAATACGCAGTATTTT
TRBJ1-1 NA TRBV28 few CASSAYENTEAFF TGTGCCAGCAGTGCCTACGAGAACACTGAAGCTTTCTTT
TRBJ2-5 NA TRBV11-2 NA CASSLEYLETQYF TGTGCCAGCAGCTTAGAGTATCTTGAGACCCAGTACTTC
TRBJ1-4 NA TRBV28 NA CASSLRGLGAGEKLFF TGTGCCAGCAGTTTAAGGGGGTTGGGGGCAGGAGAAAAACTGTTTTTT
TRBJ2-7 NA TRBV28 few CASAGGGNEQYF TGTGCCAGCGCAGGGGGGGGGAACGAGCAGTACTTC
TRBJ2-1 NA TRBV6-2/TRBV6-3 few CASSNPGLTYNEQFF TGTGCCAGCAGCAACCCTGGACTCACCTACAATGAGCAGTTCTTC
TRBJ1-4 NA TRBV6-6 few CASRQGGTANEKLFF TGTGCCAGCAGGCAAGGAGGGACGGCGAATGAAAAACTGTTTTTT
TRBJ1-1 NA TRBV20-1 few CSARPPGRKNTEAFF TGCAGTGCTAGACCTCCGGGACGGAAGAACACTGAAGCTTTCTTT
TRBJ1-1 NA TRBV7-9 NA CASSLLTANTEAFF TGTGCCAGCAGCTTATTGACAGCAAACACTGAAGCTTTCTTT
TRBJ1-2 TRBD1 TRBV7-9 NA CASSRTGTGEFRGYTF TGTGCCAGCAGTCGCACCGGGACAGGGGAATTCCGCGGCTACACCTTC
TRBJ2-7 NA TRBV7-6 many CASSDGVASEQYF TGTGCCAGCAGTGATGGGGTGGCTAGCGAGCAGTACTTC
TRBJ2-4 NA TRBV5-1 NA CASSLMHRDSYLHIQYF TGCGCCAGCAGTTTAATGCACCGGGACTCCTACCTACACATCCAGTACTTC
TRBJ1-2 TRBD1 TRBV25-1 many CASSPGQGYGYTF TGTGCCAGCAGCCCGGGACAGGGCTATGGCTACACCTTC
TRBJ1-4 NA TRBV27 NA CASSPRDTMVGKLFF TGTGCCAGCAGTCCCCGGGACACCATGGTAGGAAAACTGTTTTTT
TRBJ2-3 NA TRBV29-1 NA CSVEGSNTDTQYF TGCAGCGTCGAGGGGTCCAACACAGATACGCAGTATTTT
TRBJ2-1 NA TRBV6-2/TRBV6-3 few CAILDRPYNEQFF TGTGCCATCCTAGACAGACCCTACAATGAGCAGTTCTTC